This TCR beta chain was recovered during a study of T cell responses to AZD1222 COVID-19 vaccine. Findings of the study overall: Regions 160-218 and 743-854 held dominance among vaccine-associated CD4 TCRs, which spanned spike.

As to this clone: What it binds is not known.

CDR1 is MNHNS and CDR2 is SASEGT in the germline V gene. V was shortened by 1 base and J by 8 bases, with 9 bases between the two germline ends. The CDR3 contains 13 residues. The protocol was immunoSEQ multiplex PCR, while the TCRdb copy is restricted to in-frame clones and leaves out a portion. The data show some 130,000 clones, approximately 85% seen once. Source: peripheral blood, taken on day 0 of MenACWY control vaccination. The gene calls are TRBV6-1 and TRBJ2-1; TRBD1 or TRBD2 may be the D gene (5 bases each). The receptor comes from an adult in good health. The CDR3 coding sequence is TGTGCCAGCAGTGAAGGGGGACCCCATGAGCAGTTCTTC. This encodes CASSEGGPHEQFF.